Listed here are 7 T cell receptor beta chains from one sample, sequenced in a study of blood T cell repertoires in COVID-19. The repertoire was sequenced with immunoSEQ multiplex PCR; TCRdb's copy has only in-frame clones and lacks some. The data show 300,000 to 400,000 clones, 87% seen once. Material for sequencing was PBMCs or T cells enriched from blood (not recorded which). The receptor set was obtained from a woman in her thirties who had recovered from COVID-19.

V usage is TRBV27 and J usage is TRBJ1-2; D might be TRBD1 (5 bases). The germline V gene has CDR1 MNHEY and CDR2 SMNVEV (reference sequence). This CDR3 is built from 17 residues. The V gene lost 6 bases and the J gene lost 1 base, with 21 bases spanning the gap. The CDR3 bases are TGTGCCAGCAGCCGGATCCGAACAGGCGACGTTAACTATGGCTACACCTTC. This encodes CASSRIRTGDVNYGYTF.

In its sample, this clone was seen a few times. This chain connects TRBV19 to TRBJ1-6; TRBD1 aligns across 7 bases. This CDR3 has 15 amino acids. V gave up 0 bases and J gave up 7 bases; unmatched junction bases: 3. CDR1 and CDR2 (germline): LNHDA, SQIVND (reference sequence). CDR3 nucleotide sequence: TGTGCCAGTAGTATAGACCCGGGACAGAATTCACCCCTCCACTTT. Translated: CASSIDPGQNSPLHF.

This chain links TRBV7-2 with TRBJ1-2; 12 bases are shared with TRBD1. Trimming removed 2 bases from V and 7 bases from J; junction bases left unmatched: 5. The V gene's germline CDR1 is SGHTA and CDR2 FQGNSA. This CDR3 comprises 15 residues. CDR3: CASSLSGQGARGYTF. The CDR3 DNA reads as TGTGCCAGCAGCTTATCGGGACAGGGGGCGCGTGGCTACACCTTC. Supplemented by reference TRBV7-2 and TRBJ1-2, the full variable domain reads GAGVSQSPSNKVTEKGKDVELRCDPISGHTALYWYRQSLGQGLEFLIYFQGNSAPDKSGLPSDRFSAERTGGSVSTLTIQRTQQEDSAVYLCASSLSGQGARGYTFGSGTRLTVV.

The chain couples TRBV29-1 to TRBJ1-1; D might be TRBD1 (6 bases). V lost 3 bases, J lost 4 bases, and 9 bases lay in between. The CDR3 sequence is 12 residues long. The germline gives CDR1 SQVTM, CDR2 ANQGSEA. The CDR3 here is CSVERGSTEAFF. The DNA of the CDR3 is TGCAGCGTTGAGAGGGGGAGCACTGAAGCTTTCTTT.

The gene calls are TRBV5-6 and TRBJ2-3; the match to TRBD2 covers 13 bases. CDR1 is SGHDT, CDR2 YYEEEE, per germline. The CDR3 loop spans 19 amino acids. With V trimmed by 6 bases and J by 1 base, 14 bases remained unmatched. The CDR3: CASNPTGLAGALGTDTQYF. For the CDR3, the DNA is TGTGCCAGCAATCCAACCGGACTAGCGGGGGCCTTGGGCACAGATACGCAGTATTTT.

This clone appeared once. This sequence joins TRBV27 and TRBJ2-7; 8 bases align to TRBD2. Looked up from germline, CDR1 is MNHEY and CDR2 is SMNVEV (reference sequence). CDR3 length: 15 amino acids. The V gene end was trimmed by 5 bases and the J gene end by 0 bases; junction bases not matched to a gene: 6. The CDR3 DNA reads TGTGCCAGCAGTATCAGCGGGGGAAACTCCTACGAGCAGTACTTC. Amino acid sequence: CASSISGGNSYEQYF.

The V and J genes are TRBV27 and TRBJ1-5; D uncertain. This CDR3 has 13 residues. V shed 5 bases and J shed 3 bases, with 8 bases lying between them. The germline V gene encodes CDR1 MNHEY and CDR2 SMNVEV (reference sequence). The CDR3 nucleotides read TGTGCCAGCAGTGTAGTAGCCAATCAGCCCCAGCATTTT. Protein sequence: CASSVVANQPQHF.